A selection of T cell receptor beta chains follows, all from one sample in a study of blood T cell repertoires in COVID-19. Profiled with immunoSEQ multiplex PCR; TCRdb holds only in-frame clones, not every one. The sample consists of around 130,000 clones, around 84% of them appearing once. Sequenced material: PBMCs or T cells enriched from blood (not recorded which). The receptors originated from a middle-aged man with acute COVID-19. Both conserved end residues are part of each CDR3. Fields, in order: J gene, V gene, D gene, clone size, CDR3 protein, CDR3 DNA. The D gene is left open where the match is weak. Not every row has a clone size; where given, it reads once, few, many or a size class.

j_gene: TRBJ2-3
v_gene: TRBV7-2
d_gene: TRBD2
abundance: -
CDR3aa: CASSPGRGSGTDTQYF
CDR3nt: TGTGCCAGCAGTCCGGGGCGGGGGAGTGGCACAGATACGCAGTATTTT

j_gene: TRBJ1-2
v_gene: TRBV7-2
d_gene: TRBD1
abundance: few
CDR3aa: CASSSQALTGSVDGYTF
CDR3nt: TGTGCCAGCAGCTCCCAAGCCCTGACAGGGAGTGTGGATGGCTACACCTTC

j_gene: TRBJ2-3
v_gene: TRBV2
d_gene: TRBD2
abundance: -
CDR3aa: CASRLLAGGHSTDTQYF
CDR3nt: TGTGCCAGCAGATTACTAGCGGGAGGCCATAGCACAGATACGCAGTATTTT

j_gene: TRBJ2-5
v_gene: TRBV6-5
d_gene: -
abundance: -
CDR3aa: CASNLAATLQETQYF
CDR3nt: TGTGCCAGCAACTTAGCGGCTACTCTTCAAGAGACCCAGTACTTC

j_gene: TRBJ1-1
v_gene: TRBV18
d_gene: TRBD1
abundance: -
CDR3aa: CASSADREVAAFF
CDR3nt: TGTGCCAGCTCAGCCGACAGGGAGGTAGCAGCTTTCTTT

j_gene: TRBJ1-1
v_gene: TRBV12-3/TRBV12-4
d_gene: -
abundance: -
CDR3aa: CASSPTGNTEAFF
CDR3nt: TGTGCCAGCAGTCCTACCGGGAATACTGAAGCTTTCTTT

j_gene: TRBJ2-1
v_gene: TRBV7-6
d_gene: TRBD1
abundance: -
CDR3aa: CASGGQGTIGSNEQFF
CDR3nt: TGTGCCAGCGGCGGACAGGGCACTATTGGGAGCAATGAGCAGTTCTTC

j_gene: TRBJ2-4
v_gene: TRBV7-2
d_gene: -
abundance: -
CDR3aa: CASSFLGVGKNIQYF
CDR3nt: TGTGCCAGCAGCTTCTTAGGGGTGGGCAAAAACATTCAGTACTTC

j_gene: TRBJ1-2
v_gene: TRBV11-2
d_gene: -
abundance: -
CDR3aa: CASSLGGYGYTF
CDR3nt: TGTGCCAGCAGCTTAGGAGGCTATGGCTACACCTTC

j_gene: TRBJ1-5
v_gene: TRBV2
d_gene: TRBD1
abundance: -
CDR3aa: CASRRDSYSNQPQHF
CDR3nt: TGTGCCAGCAGGCGGGACAGTTATAGCAATCAGCCCCAGCATTTT

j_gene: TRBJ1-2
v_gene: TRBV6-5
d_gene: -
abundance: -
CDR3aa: CASSYAGHGYTF
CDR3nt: TGTGCCAGCAGTTACGCGGGGCATGGCTACACCTTC

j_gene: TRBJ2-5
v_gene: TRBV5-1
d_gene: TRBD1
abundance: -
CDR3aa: CASSSGTGTPDQETQYF
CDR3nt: TGCGCCAGCAGCTCCGGGACAGGTACGCCGGACCAAGAGACCCAGTACTTC

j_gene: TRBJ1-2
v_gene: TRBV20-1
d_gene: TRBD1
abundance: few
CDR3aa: CSASVATGGLEAGYTF
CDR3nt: TGCAGTGCTAGTGTTGCGACAGGGGGACTTGAAGCAGGCTACACCTTC

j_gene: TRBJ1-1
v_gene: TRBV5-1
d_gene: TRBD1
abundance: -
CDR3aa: CASSPGQGNTEAFF
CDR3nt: TGCGCCAGCAGCCCGGGACAGGGGAACACTGAAGCTTTCTTT

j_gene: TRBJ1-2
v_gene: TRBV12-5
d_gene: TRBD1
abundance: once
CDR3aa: CASGLVKYGQGKPANYGYTF
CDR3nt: TGTGCTAGTGGTTTGGTAAAGTACGGACAGGGAAAACCCGCTAACTATGGCTACACCTTC

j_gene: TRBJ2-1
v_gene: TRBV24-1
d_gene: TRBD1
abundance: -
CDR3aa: CATSDPGTGTPLGSYNEQFF
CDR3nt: TGTGCCACCAGTGACCCGGGGACAGGGACCCCTCTGGGCTCCTACAATGAGCAGTTCTTC

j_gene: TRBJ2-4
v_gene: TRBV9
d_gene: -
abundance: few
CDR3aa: CASSVGLVKNIQYF
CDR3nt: TGTGCCAGCAGCGTAGGACTTGTCAAAAACATTCAGTACTTC

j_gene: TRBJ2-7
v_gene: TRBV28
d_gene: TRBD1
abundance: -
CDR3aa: CASRGPQGQLDEQYF
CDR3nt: TGTGCCAGCAGGGGACCCCAGGGACAGCTCGACGAGCAGTACTTC

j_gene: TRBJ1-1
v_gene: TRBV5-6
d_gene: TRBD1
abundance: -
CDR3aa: CASSWGQLNTEAFF
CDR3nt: TGTGCCAGCAGCTGGGGACAGCTGAACACTGAAGCTTTCTTT

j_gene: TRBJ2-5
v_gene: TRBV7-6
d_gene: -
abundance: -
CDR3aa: CASSRGGKETQYF
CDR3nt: TGTGCCAGCAGCCGCGGAGGGAAAGAGACCCAGTACTTC

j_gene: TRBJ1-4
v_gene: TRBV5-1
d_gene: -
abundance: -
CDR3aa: CASSFGQGGEKLFF
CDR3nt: TGCGCCAGCAGCTTCGGGCAGGGTGGCGAAAAACTGTTTTTT

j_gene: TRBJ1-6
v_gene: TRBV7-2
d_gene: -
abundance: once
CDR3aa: CASSLAGQFNSPLHF
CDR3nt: TGTGCCAGCAGCTTAGCGGGCCAGTTCAATTCACCCCTCCACTTT

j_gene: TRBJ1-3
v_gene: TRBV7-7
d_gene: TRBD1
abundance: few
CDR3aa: CASSADRTGWNTIYF
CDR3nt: TGTGCTAGCAGCGCCGACCGGACAGGATGGAACACCATATATTTT

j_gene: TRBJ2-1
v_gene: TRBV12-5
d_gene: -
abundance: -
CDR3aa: CASALPGGNNEQFF
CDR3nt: TGTGCTAGTGCCTTGCCGGGGGGCAACAATGAGCAGTTCTTC

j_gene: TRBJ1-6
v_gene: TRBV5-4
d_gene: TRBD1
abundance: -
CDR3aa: CASSSPNLQGDSPLHF
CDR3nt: TGTGCCAGCAGCTCTCCTAATTTACAGGGGGATTCACCCCTCCACTTT

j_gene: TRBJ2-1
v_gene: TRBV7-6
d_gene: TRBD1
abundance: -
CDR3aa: CASSLGSGTGFNEQFF
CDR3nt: TGTGCCAGCAGCTTAGGTTCGGGGACAGGGTTTAATGAGCAGTTCTTC

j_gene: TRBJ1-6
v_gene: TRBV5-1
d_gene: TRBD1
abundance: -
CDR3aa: CASSLAQGAWISPLHF
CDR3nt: TGCGCCAGCAGCTTGGCCCAGGGGGCTTGGATTTCACCCCTCCACTTT

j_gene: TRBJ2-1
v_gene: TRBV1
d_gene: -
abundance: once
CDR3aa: CTSRRERPYNEQFF
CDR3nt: TGCACCAGCAGGCGGGAGAGGCCGTACAATGAGCAGTTCTTC

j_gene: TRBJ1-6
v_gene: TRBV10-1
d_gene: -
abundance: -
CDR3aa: CASSGDINSPLHF
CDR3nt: TGCGCCAGCAGTGGGGACATAAATTCACCCCTCCACTTT

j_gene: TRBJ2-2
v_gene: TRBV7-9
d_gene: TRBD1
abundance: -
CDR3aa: CASSSPGRGHTGELFF
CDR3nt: TGTGCCAGCAGCTCGCCTGGCAGGGGGCACACCGGGGAGCTGTTTTTT

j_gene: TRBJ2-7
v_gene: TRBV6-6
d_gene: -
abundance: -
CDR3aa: CASSYSPRLSYEQYF
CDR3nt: TGTGCCAGCAGTTACTCGCCTCGACTCTCCTACGAGCAGTACTTC

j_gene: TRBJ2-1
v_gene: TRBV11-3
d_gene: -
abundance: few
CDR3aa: CASSKARVNEQFF
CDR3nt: TGTGCCAGCAGCAAAGCCAGGGTAAATGAGCAGTTCTTC

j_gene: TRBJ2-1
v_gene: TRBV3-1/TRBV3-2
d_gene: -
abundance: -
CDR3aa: CASSQTTGYYNEQFF
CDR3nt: TGTGCCAGCAGCCAGACCACAGGGTACTACAATGAGCAGTTCTTC

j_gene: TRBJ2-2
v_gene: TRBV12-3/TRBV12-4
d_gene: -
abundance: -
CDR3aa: CASTETGELFF
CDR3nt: TGTGCCAGCACCGAGACCGGGGAGCTGTTTTTT

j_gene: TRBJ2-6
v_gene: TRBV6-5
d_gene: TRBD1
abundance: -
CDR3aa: CASSKTGAGANVLTF
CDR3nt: TGTGCCAGCAGCAAGACAGGGGCCGGGGCCAACGTCCTGACTTTC

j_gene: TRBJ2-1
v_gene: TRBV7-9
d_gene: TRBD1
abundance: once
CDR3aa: CASSLEDFFQDRQYNEQFF
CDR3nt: TGTGCCAGCAGCTTAGAGGATTTTTTTCAGGACAGGCAGTACAATGAGCAGTTCTTC

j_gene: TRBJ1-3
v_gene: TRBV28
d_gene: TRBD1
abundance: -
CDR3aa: CASSSFLGTGGRTIYF
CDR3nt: TGTGCCAGCAGTTCGTTCCTCGGGACAGGGGGGCGCACCATATATTTT

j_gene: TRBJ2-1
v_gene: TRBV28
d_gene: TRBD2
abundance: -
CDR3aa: CASSLAGGLPSYNEQFF
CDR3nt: TGTGCCAGCAGTCTCGCGGGAGGCCTCCCTTCCTACAATGAGCAGTTCTTC

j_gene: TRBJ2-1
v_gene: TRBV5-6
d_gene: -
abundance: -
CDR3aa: CASSSSPAREFF
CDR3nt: TGTGCCAGCAGCTCGTCCCCAGCCCGGGAGTTCTTC

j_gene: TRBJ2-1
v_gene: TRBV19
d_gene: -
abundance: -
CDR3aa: CASRSETGPYNEQFF
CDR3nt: TGTGCCAGTAGATCGGAGACAGGCCCCTACAATGAGCAGTTCTTC

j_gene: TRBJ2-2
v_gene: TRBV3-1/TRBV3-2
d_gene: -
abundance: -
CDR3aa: CASSQDITGELFF
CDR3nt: TGTGCCAGCAGCCAAGATATAACCGGGGAGCTGTTTTTT

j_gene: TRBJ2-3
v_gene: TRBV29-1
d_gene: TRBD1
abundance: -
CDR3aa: CSVADRGTDTQYF
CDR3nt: TGCAGCGTTGCCGACAGGGGCACAGATACGCAGTATTTT

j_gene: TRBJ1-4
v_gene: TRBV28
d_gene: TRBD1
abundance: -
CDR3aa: CASSSGQGIREKLFF
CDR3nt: TGTGCCAGCAGTTCGGGACAGGGGATTCGTGAAAAACTGTTTTTT

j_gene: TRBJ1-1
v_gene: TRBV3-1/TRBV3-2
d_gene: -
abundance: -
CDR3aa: CASSQHAGNTEAFF
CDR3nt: TGTGCCAGCAGCCAACACGCGGGCAACACTGAAGCTTTCTTT

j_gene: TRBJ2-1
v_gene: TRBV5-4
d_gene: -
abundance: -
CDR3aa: CASSPDRNSYNEQFF
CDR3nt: TGTGCCAGCAGCCCGGACAGAAACTCCTACAATGAGCAGTTCTTC

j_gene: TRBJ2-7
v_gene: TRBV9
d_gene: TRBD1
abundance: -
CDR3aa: CASSAGQGLAYEQYF
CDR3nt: TGTGCCAGCAGCGCAGGACAGGGGCTTGCCTACGAGCAGTACTTC

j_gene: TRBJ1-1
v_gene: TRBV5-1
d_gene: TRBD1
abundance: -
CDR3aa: CASSFRQGGETEAFF
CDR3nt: TGCGCCAGCAGCTTCCGACAGGGCGGGGAGACTGAAGCTTTCTTT

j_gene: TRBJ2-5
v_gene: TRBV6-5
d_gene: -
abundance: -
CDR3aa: CASSPMTVSETQYF
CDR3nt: TGTGCCAGCAGTCCAATGACAGTCTCGGAGACCCAGTACTTC

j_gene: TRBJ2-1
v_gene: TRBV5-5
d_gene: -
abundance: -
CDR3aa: CASSSPGTGNNEQFF
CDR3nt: TGTGCCAGCAGCTCCCCCGGAACAGGGAACAATGAGCAGTTCTTC

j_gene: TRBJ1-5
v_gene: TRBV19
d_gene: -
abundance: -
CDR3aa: CASSGRENQPQHF
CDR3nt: TGTGCCAGTAGTGGGAGGGAAAATCAGCCCCAGCATTTT

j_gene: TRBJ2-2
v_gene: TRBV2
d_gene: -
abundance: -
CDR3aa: CARGARNTGELFF
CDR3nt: TGTGCCAGGGGGGCTAGAAACACCGGGGAGCTGTTTTTT

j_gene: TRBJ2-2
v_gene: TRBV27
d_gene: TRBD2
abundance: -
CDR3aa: CASSLLREAHTGELFF
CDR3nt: TGTGCCAGCAGTTTATTGCGGGAGGCCCACACCGGGGAGCTGTTTTTT

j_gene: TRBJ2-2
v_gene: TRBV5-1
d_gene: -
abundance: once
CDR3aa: CASSLGGTGELFF
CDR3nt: TGCGCCAGCAGCCTAGGAGGAACCGGGGAGCTGTTTTTT

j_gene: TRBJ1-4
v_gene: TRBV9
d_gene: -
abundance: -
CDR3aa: CASSGQGTPTNEKLFF
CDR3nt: TGTGCCAGCAGCGGACAAGGGACACCAACTAATGAAAAACTGTTTTTT

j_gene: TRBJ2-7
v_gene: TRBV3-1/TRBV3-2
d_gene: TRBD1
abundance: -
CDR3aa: CASSRNRGETYEQYF
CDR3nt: TGTGCCAGCAGCCGCAACAGGGGTGAGACCTACGAGCAGTACTTC

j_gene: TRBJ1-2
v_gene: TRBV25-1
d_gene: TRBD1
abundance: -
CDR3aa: CASSGQGANGYTF
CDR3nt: TGTGCCAGCAGTGGACAGGGGGCGAATGGCTACACCTTC

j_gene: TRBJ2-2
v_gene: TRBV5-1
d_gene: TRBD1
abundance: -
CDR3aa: CASSQGDTGELFF
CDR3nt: TGCGCCAGCAGCCAGGGGGACACCGGGGAGCTGTTTTTT